This T cell receptor (beta chain) was retrieved from a study of blood T cell repertoires in COVID-19. Study details: Some COVID-19 samples were acute and others convalescent; all came from the United States, Italy and Spain. Sources were T cells, B-cell-depleted T cells, or PBMCs; the material itself was cDNA or gDNA.

Germline-derived CDR1 and CDR2 are LNHNV and YYDKDF (reference sequence). The ends were cut back, 0 bases at V and 4 bases at J, with 13 bases in the middle. This CDR3 spans 16 amino acids. In the original processing: Amplification from reference gene primers served as the basis for estimated nucleated cell counts. TCRdb keeps only in-frame clones here, not all; method: immunoSEQ multiplex PCR. V and J calls plus clone size are reproduced from that table; the DNA served to infer D and trimming. This repertoire shows about 210,000 clones, 80% found once; its top ten account for roughly 13%. Sequenced material: peripheral blood. The chain has TRBV15 and TRBJ1-5; D gene unclear. The TCR comes from a human donor in a cohort sampled during active COVID-19. This CDR3 is CATSRDGGLENQPQHF. CDR3 DNA sequence: TGTGCCACCAGCAGAGACGGAGGGTTAGAAAATCAGCCCCAGCATTTT.